The clone carrying this T cell receptor (beta chain) showed up many times. Antigen specificity is unknown. One entry per CDR3 protein results from TCRdb running MiXCR on the 5' RACE reads. This table holds around 470,000 distinct CDR3 sequences, around 20% found once. These data originate in a study of T-cell memory formation after mild COVID-19. Trimming removed 4 bases at V and 10 bases at J, with 18 bases between. This CDR3 has 15 amino acids. Germline CDR1 is SGHKS and CDR2 is YYEKEE (reference sequence). Study-level points and caveats: Still unconfirmed is whether the second-wave clones peaking on day 37 recognized SARS-CoV-2. Pre-infection memory already had some responding clones, implying cross-reactive memory joined. Most CD4+ clones that shrank were in CM and EM, while CD8+ ones turned up in EMRA.

The chain couples TRBV5-5 to TRBJ1-6; D is uncertain. The origin of this receptor is an adult woman who had mild COVID-19 (a few samples of this study predate the infection). Cell type and time point are not known. Source material: PBMCs or a T cell subset sorted from them (not recorded which). The CDR3 loop reads CASSPPGSAPSPLHF. CDR3 coding DNA: TGTGCCAGCAGCCCACCGGGGTCCGCCCCATCACCCCTCCACTTT.